This T cell receptor beta chain was found in a study of control samples from healthy donors and cancer patients. With V trimmed by 3 bases and J by 8 bases, 11 bases remained unmatched. CDR3 length: 15 residues. Germline V gene lookup returns CDR1 SGHKS and CDR2 YYEKEE (reference sequence). The data were produced by immunoSEQ multiplex PCR, yet TCRdb's version contains in-frame clones alone and is incomplete. The sample consists of some 150,000 clones, approximately 94% of them appearing once. The sample comprised blood. The genes are TRBV5-5 and TRBJ1-2, with 9 bases aligning to TRBD1. The TCR originated in a man in his forties in good health. Written as DNA, the CDR3 is TGTGCCAGCAGCTCACCGGGACAGGGCTTCGGCGGCTACACCTTC. Translated: CASSSPGQGFGGYTF.